This TCR beta chain was recorded in a study of molecular identifiers for immune sequencing clone quantification. Study-level information: Replicate runs used RNA from around 18,000 or 91,000 naive CD8 cells, which was split five ways into aliquots, and four of those aliquots were then sequenced.

This clonotype was seen more than once but under ten times. In TCRdb, the PCR reads were re-called with MiXCR into one record per CDR3 protein. The table has 100,000 or so distinct CDR3 sequences, roughly 23% seen once. The CDR3 totals 15 residues. Trimming took 0 bases from V and 10 from J, leaving 14 bases between them. Germline values: CDR1 SGHKS, CDR2 YYEKEE (reference sequence). Naive CD8 libraries came from approximately 20,000 to 1,000,000 sorted cells with 10%, 30% or 50% RNA. Isolation of naive CD8 T cells was achieved by sorting on a CD8+CD4-CCR7+CD45RA+ phenotype. This TCR was sampled from a human donor in good health. Some libraries in this study had Jurkat cell RNA spiked in. The V gene is TRBV5-5, the J gene TRBJ1-6; no definite D call. Sequenced: naive CD8+ T cells from blood, with Jurkat cell RNA spiked in. Documented subset: FACS-sorted CD8+CD4-CCR7+CD45RA+ naive T cells. Here the CDR3 DNA reads TGTGCCAGCAGCTTGGAGGGCGGACTAGGGTCACCCCTCCACTTT. It translates to CASSLEGGLGSPLHF. The full variable domain, in which reference TRBV5-5 and TRBJ1-6 provide the parts outside the CDR3, is DAGVTQSPTHLIKTRGQQVTLRCSPISGHKSVSWYQQVLGQGPQFIFQYYEKEERGRGNFPDRFSARQFPNYSSELNVNALLLGDSALYLCASSLEGGLGSPLHFGNGTRLTVT.